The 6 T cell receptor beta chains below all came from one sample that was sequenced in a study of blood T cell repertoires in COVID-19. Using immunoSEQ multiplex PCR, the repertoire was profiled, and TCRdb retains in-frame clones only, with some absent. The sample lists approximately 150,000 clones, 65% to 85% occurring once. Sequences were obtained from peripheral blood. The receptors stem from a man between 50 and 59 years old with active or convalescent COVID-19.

The chain's CDR3 is CASSLATSGTYEQYF. CDR3 nucleotides: TGTGCCAGTAGTTTGGCGACTAGCGGGACCTACGAGCAGTACTTC. The chain carries TRBV19 and TRBJ2-7, with 11 bases aligning to TRBD2. With 5 bases clipped from V and 2 bases from J, the junction kept 5 bases outside the gene matches. Germline CDR1 and CDR2: LNHDA and SQIVND (reference sequence). This CDR3 has 15 residues.

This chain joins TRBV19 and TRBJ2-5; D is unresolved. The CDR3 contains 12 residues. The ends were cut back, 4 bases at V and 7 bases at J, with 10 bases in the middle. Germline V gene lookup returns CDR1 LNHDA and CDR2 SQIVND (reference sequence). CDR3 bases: TGTGCCAGTAGTACCTCCGTCGGGACCCAGTACTTC. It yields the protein CASSTSVGTQYF.

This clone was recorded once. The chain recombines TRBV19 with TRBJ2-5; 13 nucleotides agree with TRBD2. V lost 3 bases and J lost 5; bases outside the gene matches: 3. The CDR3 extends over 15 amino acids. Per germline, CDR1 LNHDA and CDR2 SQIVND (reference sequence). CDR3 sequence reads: CASSMTSGRRETQYF. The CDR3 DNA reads TGTGCCAGTAGTATGACTAGCGGGAGGCGCGAGACCCAGTACTTC.

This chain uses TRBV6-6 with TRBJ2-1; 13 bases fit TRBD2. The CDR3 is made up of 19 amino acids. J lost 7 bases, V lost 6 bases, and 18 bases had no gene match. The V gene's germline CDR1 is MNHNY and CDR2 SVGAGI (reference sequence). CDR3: CASSSKRNGLAGAGNEQFF. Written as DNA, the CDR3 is TGTGCCAGCAGCTCGAAAAGAAATGGACTAGCGGGAGCTGGGAATGAGCAGTTCTTC.

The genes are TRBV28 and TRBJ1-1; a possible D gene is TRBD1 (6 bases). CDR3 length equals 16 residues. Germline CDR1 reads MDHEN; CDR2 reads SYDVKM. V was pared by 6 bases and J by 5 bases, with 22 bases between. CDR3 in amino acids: CASRESGVFPRTEAFF. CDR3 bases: TGTGCCAGCAGAGAATCAGGGGTTTTCCCGAGAACTGAAGCTTTCTTT. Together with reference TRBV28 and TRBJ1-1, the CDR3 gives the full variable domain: DVKVTQSSRYLVKRTGEKVFLECVQDMDHENMFWYRQDPGLGLRLIYFSYDVKMKEKGDIPEGYSVSREKKERFSLILESASTNQTSMYLCASRESGVFPRTEAFFGQGTRLTVV.

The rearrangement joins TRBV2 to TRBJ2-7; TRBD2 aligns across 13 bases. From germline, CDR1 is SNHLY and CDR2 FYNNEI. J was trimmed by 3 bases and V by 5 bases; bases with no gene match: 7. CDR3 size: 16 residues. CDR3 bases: TGTGCCAGCAGTTCAGGCGGGACTAGCGGGGTCTACGAGCAGTACTTC. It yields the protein CASSSGGTSGVYEQYF.